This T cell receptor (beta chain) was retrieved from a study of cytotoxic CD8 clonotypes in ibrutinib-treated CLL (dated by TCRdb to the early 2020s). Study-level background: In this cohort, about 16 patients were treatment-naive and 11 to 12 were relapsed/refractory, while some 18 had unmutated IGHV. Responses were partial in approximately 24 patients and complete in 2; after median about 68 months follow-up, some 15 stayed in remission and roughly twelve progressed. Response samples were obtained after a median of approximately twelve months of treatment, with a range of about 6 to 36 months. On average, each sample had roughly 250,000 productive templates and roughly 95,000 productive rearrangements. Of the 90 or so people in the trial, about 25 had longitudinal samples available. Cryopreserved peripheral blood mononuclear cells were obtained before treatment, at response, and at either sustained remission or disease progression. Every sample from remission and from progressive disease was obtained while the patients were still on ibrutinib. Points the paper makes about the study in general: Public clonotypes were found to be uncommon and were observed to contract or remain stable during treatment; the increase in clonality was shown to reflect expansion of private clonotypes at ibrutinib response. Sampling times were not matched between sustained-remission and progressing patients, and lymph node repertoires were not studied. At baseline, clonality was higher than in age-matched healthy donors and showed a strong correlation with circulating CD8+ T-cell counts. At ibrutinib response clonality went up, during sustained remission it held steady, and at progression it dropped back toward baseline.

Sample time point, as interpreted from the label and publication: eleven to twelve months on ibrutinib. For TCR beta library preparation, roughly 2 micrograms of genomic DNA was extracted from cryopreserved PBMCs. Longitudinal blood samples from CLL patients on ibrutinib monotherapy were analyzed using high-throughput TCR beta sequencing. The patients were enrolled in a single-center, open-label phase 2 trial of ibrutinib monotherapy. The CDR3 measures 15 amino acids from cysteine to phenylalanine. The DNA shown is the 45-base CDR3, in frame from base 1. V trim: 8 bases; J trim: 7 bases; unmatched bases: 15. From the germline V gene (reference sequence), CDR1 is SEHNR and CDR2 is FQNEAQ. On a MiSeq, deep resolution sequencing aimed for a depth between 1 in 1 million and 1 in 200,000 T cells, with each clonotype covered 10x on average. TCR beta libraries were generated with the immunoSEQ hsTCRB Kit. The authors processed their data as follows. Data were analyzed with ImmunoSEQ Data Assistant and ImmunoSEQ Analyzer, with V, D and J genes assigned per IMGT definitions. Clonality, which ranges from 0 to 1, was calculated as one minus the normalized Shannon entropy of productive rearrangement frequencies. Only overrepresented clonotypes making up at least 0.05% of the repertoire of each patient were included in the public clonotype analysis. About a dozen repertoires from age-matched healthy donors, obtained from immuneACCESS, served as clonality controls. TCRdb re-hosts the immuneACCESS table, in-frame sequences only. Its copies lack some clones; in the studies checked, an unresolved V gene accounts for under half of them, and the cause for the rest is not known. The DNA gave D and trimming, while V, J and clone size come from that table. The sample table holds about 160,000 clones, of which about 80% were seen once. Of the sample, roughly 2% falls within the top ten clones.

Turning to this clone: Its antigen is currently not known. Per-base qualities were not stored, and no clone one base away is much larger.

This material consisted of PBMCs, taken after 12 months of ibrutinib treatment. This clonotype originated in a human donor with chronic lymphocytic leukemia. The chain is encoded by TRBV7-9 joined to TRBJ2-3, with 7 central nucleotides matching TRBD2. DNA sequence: TGTGCCAGCTGGACCGGGCGGGAGATCTCCAATACGCAGTATTTT. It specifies CASWTGREISNTQYF.